This T cell receptor beta chain was recovered during a study of blood T cell repertoires in COVID-19. Study as a whole: Nucleic acid was either cDNA or gDNA, and it came from T cells, B-cell-depleted T cells, or PBMCs.

Assay: immunoSEQ multiplex PCR; the TCRdb copy retains only in-frame clones and omits some. The sample includes about 250,000 clones, 70% to 90% of them seen just once. The CDR3 has 14 amino acids. V lost 5 bases and J lost 1, with 11 bases in between. The V gene's germline CDR1 is SGHAT and CDR2 FQNNGV. The specimen sequenced was peripheral blood. V is TRBV11-2 and J is TRBJ1-2; D might be TRBD1 (6 bases). The TCR was taken from a human donor with COVID-19, enrolled during active disease. The donor label of this sample is uncertain. Here the CDR3 reads CASSEGHRNYGYTF. The DNA of the CDR3 is TGTGCCAGCAGCGAGGGACATCGTAACTATGGCTACACCTTC.